This TCR beta chain is from a study of CD8+ T cells in alopecia areata (dated by TCRdb to 2017 to 2018). The study in broad terms: The treated patients took part in an open-label pilot trial in which moderate-to-severe alopecia areata was treated with oral tofacitinib at 5 to 10 mg twice daily. Patients stayed on tofacitinib for 6 to 18 months and then had 6 months of follow-up off drug so that delayed response and recurrence could be assessed. High-throughput TCRbeta sequencing was used to examine T cell clonal expansion in alopecia areata in both the C3H/HeJ mouse model and human patients. On the human side, TCRbeta sequencing was run on scalp tissue and on sorted CD4+ and CD8+ peripheral blood T cells from healthy controls and from alopecia areata patients with either patchy or totalis/universalis disease. Tofacitinib-treated patients had biopsies at baseline and at 4 and 24 weeks of treatment, with a later scalp biopsy in several patients. Scalp clonality was compared among normal scalp (n=4), patchy alopecia areata scalp (n=8), and alopecia totalis/universalis scalp (n=8). RNA was obtained with the PAXgene miRNA kit for fixed scalp, the miRNeasy kit for PBMCs, and the RNeasy kit for mouse skin. immunoSEQ multiplex PCR using 35 Vbeta forward primers and 13 Jbeta reverse primers was used to amplify TCRbeta CDR3 regions.

Notes on this clone: Its antigen is not yet known. Base-call qualities are not available, and no considerably larger clone is one nucleotide away.

Summary of the overall study and its limitations: TCR sequences shared between patients were less clear than in mice, possibly partly because of HLA diversity in the patient population. Resident alphabeta T cells in normal human skin are also sequenced, complicating scalp TCR repertoire analysis, unlike mouse skin dominated by gammadelta T cells. Compared with normal scalp, lesional scalp had higher clonality and more expanded CD8+ clones, particularly in alopecia totalis/universalis, a pattern that suggests antigenic drive.

The label giving this sample's time point can be read as: baseline before oral tofacitinib. Lesional scalp punch biopsies and peripheral blood were obtained from alopecia areata patients. After PBMCs were isolated by density centrifugation and stained for CD3, CD4 and CD8, a FACSAria was used to sort CD4+ and CD8+ T cells. The CDR3 starts with the cysteine, ends with the phenylalanine, and has 14 residues. The only DNA kept is the CDR3, 42 bases in frame from the first base. Per the germline V gene, SNHLY is the CDR1 and FYNNEI is the CDR2. Deletion took 9 bases off V and 0 bases off J, with a span of 15 bases between the germline ends. Library preparation employed the immunoSEQ multiplex PCR assay. RNA was extracted from all samples and reverse transcribed into cDNA, which served as template for TCR sequencing. First-strand cDNA was synthesized using SuperScript III with a 2:1 mix of oligo-dT and random hexamers. A synthetic immune receptor repertoire was used to gauge amplification bias, and whatever bias remained was removed computationally. The study's own analysis went as follows. After raw reads were preprocessed to remove errors, the CDR3 was defined following IMGT conventions as running from the conserved cysteine to phenylalanine. Clonality was computed by normalizing Shannon entropy by log2 of the number of productive unique TCRs and subtracting the result from 1. Whether each scalp clone was CD4 or CD8 was inferred by checking scalp TCRbeta sequences against the CD4 and CD8 repertoires from sorted blood. Held by TCRdb, this immuneACCESS table contains in-frame sequences only and omits some clones. Under half of the omission traces to an unresolved V gene where checked; the cause of the rest is unknown. V, J and clone size reflect that table, while D and trimming were determined from the DNA. Recorded for this sample are 130,000 to 150,000 clones; about 51% of them occurred a single time. The ten most abundant clones make up 0.95% to 1% of the sample.

This chain joins TRBV2 to TRBJ2-7; TRBD1 is a weak D gene call, 6 bases matching. This TCR was recovered from a human donor with alopecia areata. The sequencing here drew on CD4+ T cells sorted from blood, taken at week 0. For the CDR3, the sequence is CASQGPQLSYEQYF. The bases read TGTGCCAGTCAGGGGCCGCAACTCTCCTACGAGCAGTACTTC.